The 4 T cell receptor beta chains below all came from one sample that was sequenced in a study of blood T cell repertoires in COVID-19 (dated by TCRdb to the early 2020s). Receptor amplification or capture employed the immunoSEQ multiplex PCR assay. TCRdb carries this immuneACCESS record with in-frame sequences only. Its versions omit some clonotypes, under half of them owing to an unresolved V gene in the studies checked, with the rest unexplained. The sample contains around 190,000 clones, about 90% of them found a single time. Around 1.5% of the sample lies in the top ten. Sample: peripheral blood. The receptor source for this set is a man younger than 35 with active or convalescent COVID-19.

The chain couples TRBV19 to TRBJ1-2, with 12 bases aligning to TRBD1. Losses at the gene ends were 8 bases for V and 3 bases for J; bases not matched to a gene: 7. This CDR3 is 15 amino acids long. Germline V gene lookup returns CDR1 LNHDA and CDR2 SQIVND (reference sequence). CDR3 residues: CASRQGQGAYYGYTF. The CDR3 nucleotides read TGTGCCAGTCGGCAGGGACAGGGGGCTTACTATGGCTACACCTTC.

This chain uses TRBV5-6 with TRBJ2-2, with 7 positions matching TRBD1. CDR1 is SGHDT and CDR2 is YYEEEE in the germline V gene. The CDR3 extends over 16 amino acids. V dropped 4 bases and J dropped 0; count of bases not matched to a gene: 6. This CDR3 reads CASSRMDRSNTGELFF. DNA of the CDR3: TGTGCCAGCAGCCGGATGGACAGGTCGAACACCGGGGAGCTGTTTTTT.

CDR3 residues: CASSEKASGGLGVFDTQYF. The CDR3 DNA is TGTGCCAGCAGTGAAAAAGCTAGCGGGGGCCTAGGGGTGTTTGATACGCAGTATTTT. The chain carries TRBV2 and TRBJ2-3; TRBD2 agrees at 10 bases. CDR3 length: 19 amino acids. Germline values: CDR1 SNHLY, CDR2 FYNNEI. J was trimmed by 6 bases and V by 2 bases; bases with no gene match: 17.

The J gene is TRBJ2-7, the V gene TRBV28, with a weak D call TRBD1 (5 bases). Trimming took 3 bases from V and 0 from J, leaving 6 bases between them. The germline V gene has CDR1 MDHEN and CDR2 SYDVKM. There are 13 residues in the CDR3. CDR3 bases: TGTGCCAGCAGTTTGACAGTCTCCTACGAGCAGTACTTC. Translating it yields CASSLTVSYEQYF.